This T cell receptor (beta chain) was recorded in a study of response to subunit inactivated influenza vaccine. Trimming removed 5 bases at V and 4 bases at J, with 12 bases between. CDR3 length: 13 amino acids. Germline-derived CDR1 and CDR2 are DFQATT and SNEGSKA (reference sequence). TCRdb redid the calling of the RT-PCR reads with MiXCR, one entry per CDR3 protein. Of about 540,000 distinct CDR3 sequences listed, under 30% are singletons. These data also formed part of another study, on T cells expressing NK-cell markers. That paper notes: cDNA encoding TCR beta was synthesized via 5'RACE template switching incorporating UMIs. It was sorted CD3+CD56+NKG2C+, CD3+CD56+NKG2C- and CD3+CD56-NKG2C+ T cells that supplied the TCR beta repertoires. In several donors, dominant CD3+CD56+NKG2C+ clones formed roughly 1.0-7.5% of CD8+ cells.

The input for sequencing was CD4+ T cells sorted from PBMCs, taken roughly 13 days after vaccination. The receptor was derived from a man in his fifties who received an inactivated influenza vaccine. V and J are TRBV20-1 and TRBJ1-3; D may be TRBD1 (6 bases). The CDR3 is CSAPDRRGNTIYF. DNA of the CDR3: TGCAGTGCTCCGGACAGACGCGGAAACACCATATATTTT.